This T cell receptor (beta chain) came from a study of shared clonotypes between healthy human individuals. The CDR3 has 14 residues. The V end was cut by 4 bases, the J end by 1 base, with 10 bases between. Per the germline V gene, CDR1 is ENHRY and CDR2 is SYGVKD. This clone was found once. Sequencing used immunoSEQ multiplex PCR; TCRdb keeps in-frame clones, though not all of them. The sample has hundreds of thousands of clones; 96% are singletons. The chain uses TRBV10-3 and TRBJ1-1; D ambiguous. This sequence originates from a woman under 40 in good health. Sequenced input: naive CD4+ T cells sorted from blood. Subset of the sample: CD45RA+ positively selected. DNA of the CDR3: TGTGCCATCAGTGCAGTAGGTCAGAACACTGAAGCTTTCTTT. Amino acid sequence: CAISAVGQNTEAFF.